The clone carrying this TCR beta chain has a handful of counts. The sample is drawn from a study of T cell repertoires in cytomegalovirus infection. TCRdb ran MiXCR on the reads and lists one entry per CDR3 protein. The data show around 740,000 distinct CDR3 sequences, with less than 40% seen just once and under 3.5% held by the top ten. CDR3 length: 15 residues. In germline, CDR1 is LNHDA, CDR2 SQIVND (reference sequence). Between the trimmed V and J ends, which lost 3 bases and 6 bases, there was a span of 18 bases. The J gene is TRBJ2-7, the V gene TRBV19; the D gene could be TRBD1 or TRBD2 (5 bases each). The sample was PBMCs. The sequence was collected from a human donor in good health (CMV status not recorded). Some clones in this sample may be carry-over from other donors' samples. The CDR3 region has the DNA TGTGCCAGTAGTATTGTCGCAGGGACGGTTGGCGAGCAGTACTTC. It yields the protein CASSIVAGTVGEQYF.